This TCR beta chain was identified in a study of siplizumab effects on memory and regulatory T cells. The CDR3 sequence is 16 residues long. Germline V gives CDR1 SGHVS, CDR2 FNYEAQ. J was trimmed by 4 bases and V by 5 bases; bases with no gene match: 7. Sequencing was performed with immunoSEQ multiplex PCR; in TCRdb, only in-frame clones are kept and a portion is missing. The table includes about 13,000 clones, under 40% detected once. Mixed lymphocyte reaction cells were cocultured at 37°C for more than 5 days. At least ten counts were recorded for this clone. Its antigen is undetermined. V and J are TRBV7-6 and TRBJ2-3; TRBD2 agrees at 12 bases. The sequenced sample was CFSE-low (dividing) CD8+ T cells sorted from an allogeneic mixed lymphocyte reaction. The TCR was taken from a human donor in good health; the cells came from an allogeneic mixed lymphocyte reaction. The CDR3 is CASSALAGGSPDTQYF. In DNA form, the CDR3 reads TGTGCCAGCAGCGCCCTAGCGGGAGGGTCCCCAGATACGCAGTATTTT. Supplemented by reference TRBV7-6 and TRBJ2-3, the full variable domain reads GAGVSQSPRYKVTKRGQDVALRCDPISGHVSLYWYRQALGQGPEFLTYFNYEAQQDKSGLPNDRFSAERPEGSISTLTIQRTEQRDSAMYRCASSALAGGSPDTQYFGPGTRLTVL.